This TCR beta chain was observed in a study of blood T cell repertoires in COVID-19. Study at large: COVID-19 samples collected from the United States, Italy and Spain covered acute and convalescent phases.

J gave up 8 bases and V 4 bases, and 10 bases lay outside the gene matches. Germline assignment: CDR1 SGHNT and CDR2 YYREEE (reference sequence). This CDR3 comprises 16 residues. Data came from immunoSEQ multiplex PCR; TCRdb stores just in-frame clones and leaves some out. Among approximately 220,000 clones, under 90% were seen once, and the ten largest hold roughly 5%. Recruitment covered 25 or so US areas and drew participants whose ages spanned roughly 18 to 89 years. This clone is a singleton in its sample. The sequencing sample was made of PBMCs or T cells enriched from blood (not recorded which). The chain uses TRBV5-4 and TRBJ1-6; 9 positions agree with TRBD1. This receptor was identified in a woman aged 45-59 years who had been exposed to COVID-19. CDR3 sequence: CASSTDRGQGDSPLHF. As DNA, the CDR3 is TGTGCCAGCAGCACGGACAGGGGCCAGGGTGATTCACCCCTCCACTTT.